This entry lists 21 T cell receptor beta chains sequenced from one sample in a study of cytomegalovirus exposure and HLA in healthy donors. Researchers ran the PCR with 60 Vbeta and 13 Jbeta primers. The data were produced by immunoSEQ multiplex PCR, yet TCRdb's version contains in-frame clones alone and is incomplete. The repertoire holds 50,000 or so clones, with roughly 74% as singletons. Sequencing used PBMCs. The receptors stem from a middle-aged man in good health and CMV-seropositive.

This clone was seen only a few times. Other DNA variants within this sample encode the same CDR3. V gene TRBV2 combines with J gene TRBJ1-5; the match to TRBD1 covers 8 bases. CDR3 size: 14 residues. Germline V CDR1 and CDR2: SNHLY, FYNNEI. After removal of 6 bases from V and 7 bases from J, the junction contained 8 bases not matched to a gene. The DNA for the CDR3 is TGTGCCAGCAGCCCAGGACAGGGCCGCCAGCCCCAGCATTTT. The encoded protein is CASSPGQGRQPQHF.

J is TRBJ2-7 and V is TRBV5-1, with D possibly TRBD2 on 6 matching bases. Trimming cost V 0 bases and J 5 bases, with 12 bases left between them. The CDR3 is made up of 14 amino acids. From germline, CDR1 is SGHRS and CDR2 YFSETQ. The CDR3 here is CASSLAAGRNEQYF. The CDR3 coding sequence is TGCGCCAGCAGCTTGGCGGCAGGGAGGAACGAGCAGTACTTC.

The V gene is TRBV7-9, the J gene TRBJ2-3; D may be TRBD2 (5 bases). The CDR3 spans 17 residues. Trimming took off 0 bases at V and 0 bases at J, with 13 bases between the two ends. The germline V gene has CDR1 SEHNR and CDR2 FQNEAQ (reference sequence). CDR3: CASSLASEGFSTDTQYF. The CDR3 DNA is TGTGCCAGCAGCTTAGCGTCTGAGGGATTTAGCACAGATACGCAGTATTTT.

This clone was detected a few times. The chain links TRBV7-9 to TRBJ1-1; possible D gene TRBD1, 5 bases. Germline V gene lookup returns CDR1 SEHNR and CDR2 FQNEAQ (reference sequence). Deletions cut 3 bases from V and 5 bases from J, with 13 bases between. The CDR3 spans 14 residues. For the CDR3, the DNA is TGTGCCAGCAGCTTCACGGGGGAATGGACTGAAGCTTTCTTT. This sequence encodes CASSFTGEWTEAFF.

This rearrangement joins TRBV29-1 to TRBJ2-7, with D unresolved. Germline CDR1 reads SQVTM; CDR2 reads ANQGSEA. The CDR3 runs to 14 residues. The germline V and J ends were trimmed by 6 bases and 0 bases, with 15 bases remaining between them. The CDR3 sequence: CSVAMGQSSYEQYF. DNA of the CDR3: TGCAGCGTCGCTATGGGCCAGAGCTCCTACGAGCAGTACTTC.

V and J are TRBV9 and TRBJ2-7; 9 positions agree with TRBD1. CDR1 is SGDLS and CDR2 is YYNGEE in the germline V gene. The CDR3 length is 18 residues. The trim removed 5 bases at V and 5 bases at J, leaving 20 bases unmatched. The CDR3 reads CASSEGTGRQEGWNEQYF. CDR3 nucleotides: TGTGCCAGCAGTGAAGGGACAGGGAGGCAGGAGGGCTGGAACGAGCAGTACTTC.

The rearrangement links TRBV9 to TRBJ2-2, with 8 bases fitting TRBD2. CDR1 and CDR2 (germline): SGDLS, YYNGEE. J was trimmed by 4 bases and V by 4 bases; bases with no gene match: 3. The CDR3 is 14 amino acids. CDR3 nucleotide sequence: TGTGCCAGCAGCATCGGGGGGGGCACCGGGGAGCTGTTTTTT. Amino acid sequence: CASSIGGGTGELFF.

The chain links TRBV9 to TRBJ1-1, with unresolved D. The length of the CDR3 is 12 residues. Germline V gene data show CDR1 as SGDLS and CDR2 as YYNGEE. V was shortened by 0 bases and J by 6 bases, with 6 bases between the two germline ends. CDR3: CASSVAGSEAFF. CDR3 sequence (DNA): TGTGCCAGCAGCGTAGCGGGGTCTGAAGCTTTCTTT.

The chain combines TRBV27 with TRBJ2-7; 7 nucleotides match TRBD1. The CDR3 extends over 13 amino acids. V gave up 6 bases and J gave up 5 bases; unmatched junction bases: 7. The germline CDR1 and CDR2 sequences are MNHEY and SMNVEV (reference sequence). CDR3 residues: CASSPRQGHEQYF. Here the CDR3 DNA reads TGTGCCAGCAGCCCCCGACAGGGCCACGAGCAGTACTTC.

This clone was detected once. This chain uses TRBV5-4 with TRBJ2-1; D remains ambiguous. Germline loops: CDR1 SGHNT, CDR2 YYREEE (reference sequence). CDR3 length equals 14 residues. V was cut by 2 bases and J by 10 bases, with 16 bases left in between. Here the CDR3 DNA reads TGTGCCAGCAGCTTTGCGCAGAGCCGGAGCGAGCAGTTCTTC. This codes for CASSFAQSRSEQFF. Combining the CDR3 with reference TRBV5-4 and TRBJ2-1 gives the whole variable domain ETGVTQSPTHLIKTRGQQVTLRCSSQSGHNTVSWYQQALGQGPQFIFQYYREEENGRGNFPPRFSGLQFPNYSSELNVNALELDDSALYLCASSFAQSRSEQFFGPGTRLTVL.

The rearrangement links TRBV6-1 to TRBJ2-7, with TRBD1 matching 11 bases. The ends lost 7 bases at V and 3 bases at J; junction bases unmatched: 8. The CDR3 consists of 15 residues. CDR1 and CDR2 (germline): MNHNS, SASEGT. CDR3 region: CASMTSGTGGYEQYF. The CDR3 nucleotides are TGTGCCAGCATGACCTCCGGGACAGGGGGCTACGAGCAGTACTTC.

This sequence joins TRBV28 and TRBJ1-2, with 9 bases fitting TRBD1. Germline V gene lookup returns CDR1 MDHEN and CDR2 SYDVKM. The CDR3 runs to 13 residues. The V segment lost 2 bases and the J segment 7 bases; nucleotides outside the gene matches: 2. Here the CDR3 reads CASSLGDRVGYTF. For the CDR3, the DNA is TGTGCCAGCAGTTTAGGGGACAGGGTTGGCTACACCTTC.

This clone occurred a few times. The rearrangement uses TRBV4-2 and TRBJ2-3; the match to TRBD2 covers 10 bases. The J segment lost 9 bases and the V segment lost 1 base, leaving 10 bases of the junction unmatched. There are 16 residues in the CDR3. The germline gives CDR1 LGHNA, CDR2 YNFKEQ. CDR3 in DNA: TGTGCCAGCAGCCAAGGCCAGCGGGGGGGCCAGGGCACGCAGTATTTT. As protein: CASSQGQRGGQGTQYF.

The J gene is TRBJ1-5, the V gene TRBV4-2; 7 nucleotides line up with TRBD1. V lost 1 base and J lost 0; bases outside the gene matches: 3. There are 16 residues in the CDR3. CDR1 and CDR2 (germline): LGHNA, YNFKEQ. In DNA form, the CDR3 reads TGTGCCAGCAGCCAAGGGACAGGTTATAGCAATCAGCCCCAGCATTTT. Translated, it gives CASSQGTGYSNQPQHF.

The CDR3 DNA is TGTGCCAGTAGTACGACAGGGGTGAACACTGAAGCTTTCTTT. It translates to CASSTTGVNTEAFF. The gene calls are TRBV19 and TRBJ1-1; 8 bases are shared with TRBD1. In germline, CDR1 is LNHDA, CDR2 SQIVND (reference sequence). The trim removed 4 bases at V and 0 bases at J, leaving 1 base unmatched. The CDR3 totals 14 residues.

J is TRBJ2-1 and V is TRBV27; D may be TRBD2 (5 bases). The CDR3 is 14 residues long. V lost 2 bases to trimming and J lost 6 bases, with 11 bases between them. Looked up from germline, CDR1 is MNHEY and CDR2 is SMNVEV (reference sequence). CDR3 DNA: TGTGCCAGCAGTTTAAGTCCTAGCTCCAATGAGCAGTTCTTC. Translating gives CASSLSPSSNEQFF.

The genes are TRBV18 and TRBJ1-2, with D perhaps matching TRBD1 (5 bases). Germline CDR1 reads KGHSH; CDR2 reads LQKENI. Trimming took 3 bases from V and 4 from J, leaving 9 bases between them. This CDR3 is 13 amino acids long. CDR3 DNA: TGTGCCAGCTCACCGGACACCAGCTATGGCTACACCTTC. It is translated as CASSPDTSYGYTF.

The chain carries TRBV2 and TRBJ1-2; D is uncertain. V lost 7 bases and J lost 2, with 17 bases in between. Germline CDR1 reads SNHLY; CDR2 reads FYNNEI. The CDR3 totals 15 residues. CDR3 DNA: TGTGCCAGCAACCTCGAGGCCTTACTAAACTATGGCTACACCTTC. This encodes CASNLEALLNYGYTF. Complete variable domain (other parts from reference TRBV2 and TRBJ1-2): EPEVTQTPSHQVTQMGQEVILRCVPISNHLYFYWYRQILGQKVEFLVSFYNNEISEKSEIFDDQFSVERPDGSNFTLKIRSTKLEDSAMYFCASNLEALLNYGYTFGSGTRLTVV.

The CDR3: CAWSGGSYSNQPQHF. The CDR3 DNA sequence: TGTGCCTGGAGCGGCGGAAGTTATAGCAATCAGCCCCAGCATTTT. This rearrangement joins TRBV30 to TRBJ1-5; D is ambiguous. CDR1 and CDR2 (germline): GTSNPN, SVGIG (reference sequence). The CDR3 length is 15 residues. Trimming shortened V by 3 bases and J by 0 bases, and 12 bases separated the two germline ends. The full variable domain, with the rest looked up from reference TRBV30 and TRBJ1-5, is SQTIHQWPATLVQPVGSPLSLECTVEGTSNPNLYWYRQAAGRGLQLLFYSVGIGQISSEVPQNLSASRPQDRQFILSSKKLLLSDSGFYLCAWSGGSYSNQPQHFGDGTRLSIL.

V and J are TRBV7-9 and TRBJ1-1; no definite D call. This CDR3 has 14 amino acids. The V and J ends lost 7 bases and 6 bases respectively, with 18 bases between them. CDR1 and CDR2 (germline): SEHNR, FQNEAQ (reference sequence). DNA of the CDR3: TGTGCCAGCACAAAGGAGAGGGTCGGGGCTGAAGCTTTCTTT. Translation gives CASTKERVGAEAFF.

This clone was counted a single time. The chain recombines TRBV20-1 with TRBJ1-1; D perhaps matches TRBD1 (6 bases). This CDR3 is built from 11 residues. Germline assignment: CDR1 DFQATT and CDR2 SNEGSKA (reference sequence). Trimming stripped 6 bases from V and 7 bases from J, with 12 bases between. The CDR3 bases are TGCAGTGCCGCCCCAGGGGTTGAAGCTTTCTTT. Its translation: CSAAPGVEAFF.